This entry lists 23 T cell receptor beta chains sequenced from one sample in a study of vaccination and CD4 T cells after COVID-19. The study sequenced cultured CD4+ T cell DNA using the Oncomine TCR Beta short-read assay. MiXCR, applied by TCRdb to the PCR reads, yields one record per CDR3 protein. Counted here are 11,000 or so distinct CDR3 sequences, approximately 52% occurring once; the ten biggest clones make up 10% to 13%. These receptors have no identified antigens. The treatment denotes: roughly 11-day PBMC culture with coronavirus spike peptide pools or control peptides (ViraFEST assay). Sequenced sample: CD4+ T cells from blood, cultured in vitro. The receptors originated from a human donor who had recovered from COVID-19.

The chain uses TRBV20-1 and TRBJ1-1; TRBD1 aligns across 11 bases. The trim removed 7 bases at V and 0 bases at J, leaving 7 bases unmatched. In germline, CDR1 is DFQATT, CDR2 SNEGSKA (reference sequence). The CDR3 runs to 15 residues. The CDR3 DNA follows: TGCAGTGTTGAGGACAGGGGGCAGGTGAACACTGAAGCTTTCTTT. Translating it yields CSVEDRGQVNTEAFF.

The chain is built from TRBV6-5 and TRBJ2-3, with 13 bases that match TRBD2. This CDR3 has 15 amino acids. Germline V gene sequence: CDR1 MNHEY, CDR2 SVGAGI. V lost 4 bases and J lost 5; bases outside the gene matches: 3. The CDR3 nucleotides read TGTGCCAGCAGTTTGGGGACTAGCGGGATAGATACGCAGTATTTT. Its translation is CASSLGTSGIDTQYF.

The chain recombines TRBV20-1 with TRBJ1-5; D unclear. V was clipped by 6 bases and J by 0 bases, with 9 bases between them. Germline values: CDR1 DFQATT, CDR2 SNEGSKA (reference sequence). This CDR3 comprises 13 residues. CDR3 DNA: TGCAGTGCCCCCCGGCATAGCAATCAGCCCCAGCATTTT. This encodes CSAPRHSNQPQHF.

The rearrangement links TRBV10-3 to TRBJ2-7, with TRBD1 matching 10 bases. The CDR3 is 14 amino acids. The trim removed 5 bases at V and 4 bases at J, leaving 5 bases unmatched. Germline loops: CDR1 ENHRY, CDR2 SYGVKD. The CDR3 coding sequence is TGTGCCATCAGTCCCGGGACAGGGGAGTACGAGCAGTACTTC. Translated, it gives CAISPGTGEYEQYF.

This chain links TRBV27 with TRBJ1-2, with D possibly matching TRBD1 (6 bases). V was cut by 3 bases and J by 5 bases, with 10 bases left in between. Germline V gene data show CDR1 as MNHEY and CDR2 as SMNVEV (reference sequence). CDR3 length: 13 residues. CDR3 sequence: CASSFGQPYGYTF. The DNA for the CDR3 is TGTGCCAGCAGTTTTGGACAGCCGTATGGCTACACCTTC.

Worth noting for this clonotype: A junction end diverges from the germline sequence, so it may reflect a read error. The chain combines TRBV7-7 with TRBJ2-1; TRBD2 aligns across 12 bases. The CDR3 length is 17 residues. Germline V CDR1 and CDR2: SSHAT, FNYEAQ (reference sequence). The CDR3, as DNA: TGTGCTAGCAGCTTGGCTAGCGGGAGGGCAGGATACAATGAGCAGTTCTTC. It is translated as CASSLASGRAGYNEQFF.

As DNA, the CDR3 is TGCAGTGCTAGACTTACAGGGGAAGATACGCAGTATTTT. Protein sequence: CSARLTGEDTQYF. This chain joins TRBV20-1 and TRBJ2-3; 7 bases map to TRBD1. The CDR3 is made up of 13 amino acids. CDR1 DFQATT and CDR2 SNEGSKA come from the germline V gene (reference sequence). V was pared by 2 bases and J by 5 bases, with 4 bases of the junction left unmatched.

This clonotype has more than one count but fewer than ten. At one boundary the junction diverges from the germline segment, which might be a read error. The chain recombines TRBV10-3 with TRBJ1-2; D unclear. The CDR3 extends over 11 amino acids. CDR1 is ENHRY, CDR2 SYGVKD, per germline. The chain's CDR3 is CAISEREQSLF. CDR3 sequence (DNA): TGTGCCATCAGTGAGAGGGAGCAGTCCCTTTTC.

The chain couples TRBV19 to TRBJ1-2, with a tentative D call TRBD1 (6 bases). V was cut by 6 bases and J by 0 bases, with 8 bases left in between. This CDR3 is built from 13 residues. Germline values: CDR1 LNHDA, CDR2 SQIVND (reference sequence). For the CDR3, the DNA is TGTGCCAGTAGACAGGGCACTAACTATGGCTACACCTTC. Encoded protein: CASRQGTNYGYTF.

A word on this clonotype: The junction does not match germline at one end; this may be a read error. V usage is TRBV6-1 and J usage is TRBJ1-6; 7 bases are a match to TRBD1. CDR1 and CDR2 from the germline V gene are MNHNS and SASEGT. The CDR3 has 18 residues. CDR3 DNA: TGTGCCATCAGTGCCCGATCGGACAGGCGGCCCTATAATTCACCCCTCCACTTT. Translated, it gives CAISARSDRRPYNSPLHF.

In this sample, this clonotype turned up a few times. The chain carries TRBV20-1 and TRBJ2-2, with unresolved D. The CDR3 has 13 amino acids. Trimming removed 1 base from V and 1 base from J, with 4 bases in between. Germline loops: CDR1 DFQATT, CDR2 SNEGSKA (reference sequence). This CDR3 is CSARVVNTGELFF. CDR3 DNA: TGCAGTGCTAGAGTGGTGAACACCGGGGAGCTGTTTTTT.

CDR3 in amino acids: CASSLSSGNTIYF. Here the CDR3 DNA reads TGTGCCAGCAGCTTGAGCTCTGGAAACACCATATATTTT. The chain is built from TRBV27 and TRBJ1-3, with no clear D. The CDR3 extends over 13 amino acids. The germline V gene encodes CDR1 MNHEY and CDR2 SMNVEV (reference sequence). V was clipped by 6 bases and J by 0 bases, with 6 bases between them.

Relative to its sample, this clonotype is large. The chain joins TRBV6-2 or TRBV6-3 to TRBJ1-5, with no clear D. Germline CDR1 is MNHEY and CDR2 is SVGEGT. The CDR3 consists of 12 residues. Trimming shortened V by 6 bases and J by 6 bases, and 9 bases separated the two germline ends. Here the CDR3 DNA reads TGTGCCAGCAGAACCTCGGGTCAGCCCCAGCATTTT. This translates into CASRTSGQPQHF.

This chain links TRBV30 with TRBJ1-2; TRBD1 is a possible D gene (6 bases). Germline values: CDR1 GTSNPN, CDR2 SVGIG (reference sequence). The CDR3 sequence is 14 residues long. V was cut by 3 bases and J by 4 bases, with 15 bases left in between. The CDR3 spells CAWRVKGGAYGYTF. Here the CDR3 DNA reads TGTGCCTGGAGAGTAAAGGGGGGGGCCTATGGCTACACCTTC.

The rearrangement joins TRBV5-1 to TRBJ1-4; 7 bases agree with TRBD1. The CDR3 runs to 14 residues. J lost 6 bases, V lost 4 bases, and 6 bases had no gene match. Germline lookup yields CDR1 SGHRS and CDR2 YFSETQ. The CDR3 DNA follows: TGCGCCAGCAGCCCGACAGGGTGGGATGAAAAACTGTTTTTT. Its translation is CASSPTGWDEKLFF.

This CDR3 reads CASSQARDISPLHF. The CDR3 DNA sequence: TGTGCCAGCAGCCAAGCAAGGGACATTTCACCCCTCCACTTT. This chain uses TRBV7-9 with TRBJ1-6; D perhaps matches TRBD1 (6 bases). Trimming left V 5 bases short and J 9 bases short, with 14 bases between. The CDR3 spans 14 residues. The germline V gene encodes CDR1 SEHNR and CDR2 FQNEAQ (reference sequence).

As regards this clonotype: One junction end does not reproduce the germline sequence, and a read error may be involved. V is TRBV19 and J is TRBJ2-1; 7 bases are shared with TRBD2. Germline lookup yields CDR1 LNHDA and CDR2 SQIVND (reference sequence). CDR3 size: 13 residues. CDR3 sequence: CASRAGEYSEQFF. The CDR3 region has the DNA TGTGCTAGTAGGGCGGGAGAGTATAGTGAGCAGTTCTTC. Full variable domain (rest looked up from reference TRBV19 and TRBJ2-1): DGGITQSPKYLFRKEGQNVTLSCEQNLNHDAMYWYRQDPGQGLRLIYYSQIVNDFQKGDIAEGYSVSREKKESFPLTVTSAQKNPTAFYLCASRAGEYSEQFFGPGTRLTVL.

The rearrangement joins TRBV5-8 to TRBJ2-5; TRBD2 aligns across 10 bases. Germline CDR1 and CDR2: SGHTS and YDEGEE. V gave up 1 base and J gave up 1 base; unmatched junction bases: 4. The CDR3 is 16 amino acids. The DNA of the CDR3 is TGTGCCAGCAGCTTGCTAGCGGGAGACCTCCAAGAGACCCAGTACTTC. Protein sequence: CASSLLAGDLQETQYF.

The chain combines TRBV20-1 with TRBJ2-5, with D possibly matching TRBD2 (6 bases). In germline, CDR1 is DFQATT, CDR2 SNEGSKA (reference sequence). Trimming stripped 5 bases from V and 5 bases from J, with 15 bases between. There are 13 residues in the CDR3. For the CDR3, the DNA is TGCAGTGCTCTACGGGGGTCCGGCGAGACCCAGTACTTC. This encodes CSALRGSGETQYF.

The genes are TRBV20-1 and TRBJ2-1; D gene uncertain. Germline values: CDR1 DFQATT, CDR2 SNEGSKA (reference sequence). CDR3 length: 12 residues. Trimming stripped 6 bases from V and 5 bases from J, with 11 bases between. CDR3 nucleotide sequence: TGCAGTGCCACGCTAATGAACAATGAGCAGTTCTTC. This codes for CSATLMNNEQFF.

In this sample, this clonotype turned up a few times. This CDR3 is CASSYKAPSNEQFF. CDR3 DNA: TGTGCCAGCAGTTACAAAGCGCCCTCCAATGAGCAGTTCTTC. This chain connects TRBV6-5 to TRBJ2-1, with D unresolved. The germline CDR1 and CDR2 sequences are MNHEY and SVGAGI. Trimming pared 2 bases from V and 6 bases from J, leaving 11 bases between. The CDR3 totals 14 residues.

CDR3 sequence (DNA): TGTGCCAGCCGTCGGAACACCAGAAACACCATATATTTT. This codes for CASRRNTRNTIYF. The rearrangement joins TRBV2 to TRBJ1-3; D is unresolved. The CDR3 sequence is 13 residues long. Germline V CDR1 and CDR2: SNHLY, FYNNEI. Trimming stripped 8 bases from V and 5 bases from J, with 13 bases between.

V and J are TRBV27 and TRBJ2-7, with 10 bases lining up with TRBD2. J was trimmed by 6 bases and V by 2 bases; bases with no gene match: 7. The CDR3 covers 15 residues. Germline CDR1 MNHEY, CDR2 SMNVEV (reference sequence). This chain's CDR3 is CASSLREGLATEQYF. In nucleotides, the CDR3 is TGTGCCAGCAGTTTACGCGAGGGACTAGCGACCGAGCAGTACTTC.